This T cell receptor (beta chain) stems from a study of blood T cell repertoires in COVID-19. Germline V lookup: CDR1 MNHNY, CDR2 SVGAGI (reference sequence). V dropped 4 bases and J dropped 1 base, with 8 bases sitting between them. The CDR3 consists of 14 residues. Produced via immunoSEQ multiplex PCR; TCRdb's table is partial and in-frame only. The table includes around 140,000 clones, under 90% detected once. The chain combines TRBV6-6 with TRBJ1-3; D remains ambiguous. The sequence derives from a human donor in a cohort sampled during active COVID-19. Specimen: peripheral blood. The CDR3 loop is CASSFGSSGNTIYF. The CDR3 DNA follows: TGTGCCAGCAGTTTCGGGAGTTCTGGAAACACCATATATTTT.